This T cell receptor beta chain is from a study of cytomegalovirus exposure and HLA in healthy donors. A note on this clone: Its antigen is as yet unknown.

Study-wide findings and caveats: Earlier analysis found most TCR beta V segments productive about 87% or about 30% of the time. Using a false discovery rate of 0.05, a later analysis showed that 15,000 to 20,000 TCR beta sequences were associated with HLA alleles. Researchers catalogued 164 TCR beta chains as cytomegalovirus-associated.

The PCR used 60 Vbeta and 13 Jbeta primers. The repertoire was sequenced with immunoSEQ multiplex PCR; TCRdb's copy has only in-frame clones and lacks some. Here the sample table reports 91,000 or so clones. The specimen was PBMCs. The receptor comes from a woman younger than 45 in good health and CMV-seronegative.

CDR3 nucleotide sequence: TGTGCCAGCAGTGGACAGGGATCTCACACTGAAGCTTTCTTT. Protein sequence: CASSGQGSHTEAFF. The chain combines TRBV6-1 with TRBJ1-1, with 7 bases that match TRBD1. The CDR3 runs to 14 residues. Germline trimming cut 4 bases from V and 3 bases from J; bases unmatched to any gene: 5. CDR1 and CDR2 from the germline V gene are MNHNS and SASEGT.